The text below deals with one T cell receptor beta chain. Its antigen remains unidentified. The sample comes from a study of beta chain features in type 1 diabetes. Points from the study as a whole: Shortening of TCRB CDR3s, moderate but significant, appeared in all four CD4+ subsets of Type 1 diabetes patients.

What was sequenced were expressed TCRB transcripts, since all of the isolated RNA had been reverse transcribed. The protocol was immunoSEQ multiplex PCR, while the TCRdb copy is restricted to in-frame clones and leaves out a portion. The sample includes some 290,000 clones, less than 30% of them seen just once. There was one heparinised blood draw per donor, averaging roughly 120 mL. It was via CD45RO/CCR7/CD25/CD127/CD95/CD27 that CD4+ naive, central memory, regulatory and stem cell-like memory cells were sorted. Germline V gene lookup returns CDR1 SGDLS and CDR2 YYNGEE. The CDR3 has 15 residues. Trimming left V 0 bases short and J 0 bases short, with 7 bases between.

The receptor's source is a woman between 25 and 40 years old with type 1 diabetes. The J gene is TRBJ2-1, the V gene TRBV9; unclear D gene. Sequencing was done on a sample of naive CD4+ T cells from blood. CDR3 coding DNA: TGTGCCAGCAGCGTAGACGCGCCCTCCTACAATGAGCAGTTCTTC. It codes for CASSVDAPSYNEQFF.